The clone carrying this T cell receptor (beta chain) has a single count. Its specificity is not known. The data originate from a study of cytotoxic CD8 clonotypes in ibrutinib-treated CLL. The TCR beta libraries used approximately 2 micrograms of genomic DNA that came from cryopreserved PBMCs. Study-level results: Public clonotypes occurred uncommonly; on treatment, they contracted or remained stable. Clonality went up at ibrutinib response and then declined back toward baseline at progression.

Generated by immunoSEQ multiplex PCR, the TCRdb table keeps only in-frame clones and is missing some. The table records 130,000 or so clones, about four fifths of them present only once. This CDR3 spans 16 amino acids. CDR1 is MNHEY, CDR2 SMNVEV, per germline (reference sequence). V was pared by 2 bases and J by 0 bases, with 5 bases of the junction left unmatched. This chain joins TRBV27 and TRBJ1-1, with 8 bases aligning to TRBD1. The sequence was collected from a human donor with chronic lymphocytic leukemia. Sequenced material: PBMCs, taken after 12 months of ibrutinib treatment. CDR3 sequence: CASSLGQGAMNTEAFF. The DNA of the CDR3 is TGTGCCAGCAGTTTAGGTCAGGGGGCCATGAACACTGAAGCTTTCTTT.